The TCR beta chain under discussion was sequenced for a study of post-analysis software for immune sequencing data. Turning to the study itself: The disease courses spanned relapsing-remitting, secondary progressive and progressive-relapsing forms of multiple sclerosis. Findings and caveats of the study: The study found TRBV5-6, TRBV5-1 and TRBV20-1 among four to six TRBV segments more frequent in patients than controls. The study found significantly lower normalized Chao1 diversity in multiple sclerosis patients than in controls.

The germline V and J ends were trimmed by 3 bases and 7 bases, with 12 bases remaining between them. The germline gives CDR1 DFQATT, CDR2 SNEGSKA (reference sequence). The CDR3 is made up of 13 amino acids. Libraries were made from TCR beta cDNA, and they carried unique molecular identifiers. T cells numbering roughly 0.95 to 11 million gave rise to 400,000 to 550,000 cDNA molecules. TCRdb re-analysed the PCR reads in MiXCR, keeping a single row per CDR3 protein. The table records hundreds of thousands of distinct CDR3 sequences, more than 50% of them present only once. As for this clonotype: Antigen specificity is unknown.

The chain joins TRBV20-1 to TRBJ1-4; tentative D call: TRBD1 (6 bases). The receptor's source is a girl aged 2 to 9 with multiple sclerosis. The specimen was blood. CDR3 DNA sequence: TGCAGTGCTAGCCTCACAGGGATTGAAAAACTGTTTTTT. As protein: CSASLTGIEKLFF.